This T cell receptor beta chain was retrieved from a study of T cells in localized non-small cell lung cancer. Germline CDR1 reads SGHRS; CDR2 reads YFSETQ. The CDR3 sequence is 15 residues long. The study, taken as a whole, reports: Uninvolved adjacent lung showed higher T cell clonality than tumor.

In the case of this clone: Antigen: not known. A junction end diverges from the germline sequence, so it may reflect a read error.

The protocol was immunoSEQ multiplex PCR, while the TCRdb copy is restricted to in-frame clones and leaves out a portion. The sample gives about 11,000 clones, approximately 31% of which show up once; about 5.6% is in the top ten. This clonotype was sampled from a man aged 40 to 69 with stage I lung adenocarcinoma. This chain joins TRBV5-1 and TRBJ1-2; TRBD1 matches at 7 bases. Here the sequenced sample was lung tumor tissue, taken before any cancer treatment. In DNA form, the CDR3 reads TGCGCCAGCGGCTTGACATCGGGACAGAACTATGGCTACACCTTC. It specifies CASGLTSGQNYGYTF.